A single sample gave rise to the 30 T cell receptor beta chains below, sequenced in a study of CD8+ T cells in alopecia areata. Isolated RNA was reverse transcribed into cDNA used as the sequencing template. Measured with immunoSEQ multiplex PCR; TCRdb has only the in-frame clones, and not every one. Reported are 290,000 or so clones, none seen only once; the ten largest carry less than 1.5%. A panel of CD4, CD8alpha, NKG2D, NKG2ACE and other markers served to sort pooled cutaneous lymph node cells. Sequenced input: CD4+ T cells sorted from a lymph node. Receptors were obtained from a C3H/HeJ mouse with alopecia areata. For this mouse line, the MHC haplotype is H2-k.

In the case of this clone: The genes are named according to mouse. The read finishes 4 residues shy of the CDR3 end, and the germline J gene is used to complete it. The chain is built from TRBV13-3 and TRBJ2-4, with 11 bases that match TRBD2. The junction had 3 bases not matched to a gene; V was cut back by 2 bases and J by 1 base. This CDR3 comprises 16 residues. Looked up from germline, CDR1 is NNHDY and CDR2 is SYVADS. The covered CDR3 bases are TGTGCCAGCAGTGAGGAGGGACTGGGGGGTCAAAAC. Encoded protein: CASSEEGLGGQN. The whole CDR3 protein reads CASSEEGLGGQNTLYF.

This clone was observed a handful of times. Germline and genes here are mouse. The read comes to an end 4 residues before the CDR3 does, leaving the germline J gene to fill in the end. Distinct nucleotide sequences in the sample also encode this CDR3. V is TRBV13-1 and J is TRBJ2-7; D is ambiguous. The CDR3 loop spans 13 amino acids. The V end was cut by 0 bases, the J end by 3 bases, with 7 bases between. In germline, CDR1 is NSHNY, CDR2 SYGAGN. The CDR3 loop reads CASSDAGSYEQYF. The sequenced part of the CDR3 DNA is TGTGCCAGCAGTGATGCTGGCAGCTAT.

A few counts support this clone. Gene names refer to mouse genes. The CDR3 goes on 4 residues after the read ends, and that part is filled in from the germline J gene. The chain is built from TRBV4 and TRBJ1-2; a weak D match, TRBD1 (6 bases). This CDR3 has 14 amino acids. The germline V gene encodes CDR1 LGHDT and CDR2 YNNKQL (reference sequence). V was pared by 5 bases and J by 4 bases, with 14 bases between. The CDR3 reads CASSHRGAGSDYTF. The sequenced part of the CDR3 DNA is TGTGCCAGCAGCCACCGGGGGGCCGGCTCC.

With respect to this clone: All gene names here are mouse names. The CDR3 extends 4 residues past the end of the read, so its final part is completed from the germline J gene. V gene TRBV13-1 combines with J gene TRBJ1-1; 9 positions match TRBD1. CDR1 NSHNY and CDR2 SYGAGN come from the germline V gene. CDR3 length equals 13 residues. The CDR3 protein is CASSGTGVSEVFF. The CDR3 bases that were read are TGTGCCAGCAGTGGGACAGGGGTTTCA.

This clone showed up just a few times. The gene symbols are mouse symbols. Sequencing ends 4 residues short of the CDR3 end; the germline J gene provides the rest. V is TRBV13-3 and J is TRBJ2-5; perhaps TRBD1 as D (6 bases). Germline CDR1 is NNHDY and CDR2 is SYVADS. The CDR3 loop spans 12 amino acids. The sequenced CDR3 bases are TGTGCCAGCAGTGACGACAGGGAC. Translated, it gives CASSDDRD. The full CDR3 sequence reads CASSDDRDTQYF.

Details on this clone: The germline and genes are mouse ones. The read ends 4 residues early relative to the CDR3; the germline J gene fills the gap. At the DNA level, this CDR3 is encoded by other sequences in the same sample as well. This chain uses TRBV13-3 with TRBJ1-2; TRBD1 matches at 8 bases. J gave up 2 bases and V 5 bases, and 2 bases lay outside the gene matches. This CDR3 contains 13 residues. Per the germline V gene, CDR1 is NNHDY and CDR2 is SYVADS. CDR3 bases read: TGTGCCAGCAGCGGACAGGGCAACTCC. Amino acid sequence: CASSGQGNS. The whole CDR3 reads CASSGQGNSDYTF.

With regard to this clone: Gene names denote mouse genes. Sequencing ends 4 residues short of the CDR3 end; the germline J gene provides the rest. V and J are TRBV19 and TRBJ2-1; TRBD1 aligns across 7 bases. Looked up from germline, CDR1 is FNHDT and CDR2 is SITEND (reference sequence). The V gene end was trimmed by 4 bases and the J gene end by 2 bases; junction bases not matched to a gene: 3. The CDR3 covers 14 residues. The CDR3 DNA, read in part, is TGTGCCAGCAGTCACGGGACAGACTATGCT. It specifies CASSHGTDYA. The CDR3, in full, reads CASSHGTDYAEQFF.

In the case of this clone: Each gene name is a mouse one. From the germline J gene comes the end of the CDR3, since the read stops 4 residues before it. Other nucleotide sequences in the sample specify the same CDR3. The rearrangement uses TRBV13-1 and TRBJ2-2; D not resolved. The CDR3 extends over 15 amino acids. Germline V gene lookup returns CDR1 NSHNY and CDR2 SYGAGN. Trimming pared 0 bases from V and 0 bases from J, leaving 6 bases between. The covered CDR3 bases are TGTGCCAGCAGTGATGCCTTTGCAAACACCGGG. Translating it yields CASSDAFANTG. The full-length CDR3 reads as CASSDAFANTGQLYF.

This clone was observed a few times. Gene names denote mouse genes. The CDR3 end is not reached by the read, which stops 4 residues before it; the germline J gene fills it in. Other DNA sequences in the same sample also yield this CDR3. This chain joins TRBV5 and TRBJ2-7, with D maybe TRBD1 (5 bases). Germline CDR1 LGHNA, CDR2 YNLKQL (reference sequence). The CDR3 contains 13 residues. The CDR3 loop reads CASSQDGQYEQYF. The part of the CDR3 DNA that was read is TGTGCCAGCAGCCAAGATGGACAATAT.

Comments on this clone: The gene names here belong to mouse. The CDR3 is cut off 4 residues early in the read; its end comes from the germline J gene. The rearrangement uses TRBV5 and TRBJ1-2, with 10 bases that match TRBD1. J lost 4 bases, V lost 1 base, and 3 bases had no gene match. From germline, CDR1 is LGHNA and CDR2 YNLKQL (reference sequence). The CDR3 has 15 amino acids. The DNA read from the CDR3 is TGTGCCAGCAGCCAAGCGGGACAGGGGTTCTCC. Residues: CASSQAGQGFS. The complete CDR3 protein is CASSQAGQGFSDYTF.

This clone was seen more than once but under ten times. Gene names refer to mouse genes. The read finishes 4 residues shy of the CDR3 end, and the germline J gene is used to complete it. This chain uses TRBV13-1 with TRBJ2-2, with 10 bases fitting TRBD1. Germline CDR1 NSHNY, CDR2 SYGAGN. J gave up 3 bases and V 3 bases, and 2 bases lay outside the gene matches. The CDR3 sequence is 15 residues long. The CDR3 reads CASSVGTGDTGQLYF. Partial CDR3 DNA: TGTGCCAGCAGTGTCGGGACAGGGGACACCGGG.

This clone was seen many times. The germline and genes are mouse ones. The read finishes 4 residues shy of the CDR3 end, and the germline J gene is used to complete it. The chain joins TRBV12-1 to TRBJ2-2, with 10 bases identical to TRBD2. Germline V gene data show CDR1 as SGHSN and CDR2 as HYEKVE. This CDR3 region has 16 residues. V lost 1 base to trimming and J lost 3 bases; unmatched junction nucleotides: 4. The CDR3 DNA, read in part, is TGTGCCAGCTCTCTAGGCTGGGGGGGCGACACCGGG. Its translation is CASSLGWGGDTG. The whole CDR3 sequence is CASSLGWGGDTGQLYF.

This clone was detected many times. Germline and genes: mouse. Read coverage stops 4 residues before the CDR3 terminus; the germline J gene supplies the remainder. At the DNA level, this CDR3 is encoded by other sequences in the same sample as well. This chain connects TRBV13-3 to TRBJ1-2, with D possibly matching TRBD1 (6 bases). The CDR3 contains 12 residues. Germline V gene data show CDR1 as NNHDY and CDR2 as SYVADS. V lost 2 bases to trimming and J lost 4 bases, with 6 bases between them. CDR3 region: CASSDRGSDYTF. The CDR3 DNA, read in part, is TGTGCCAGCAGTGACAGGGGCTCC.

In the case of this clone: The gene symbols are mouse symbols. The CDR3 spells CASSIDKNSYNSPLYF. CDR3 DNA, as far as it was read: TGTGCCAGCAGTATCGACAAAAATTCCTATAATTCGCCC. The chain uses TRBV19 and TRBJ1-6; D not resolved. The read terminates 3 residues ahead of where the CDR3 ends, so the germline J gene completes it. TRBJ1-6 qualifies as an ORF whose function is uncertain. This CDR3 has 16 residues. Germline values: CDR1 FNHDT, CDR2 SITEND (reference sequence). Trimming took 2 bases from V and 0 from J, leaving 9 bases between them.

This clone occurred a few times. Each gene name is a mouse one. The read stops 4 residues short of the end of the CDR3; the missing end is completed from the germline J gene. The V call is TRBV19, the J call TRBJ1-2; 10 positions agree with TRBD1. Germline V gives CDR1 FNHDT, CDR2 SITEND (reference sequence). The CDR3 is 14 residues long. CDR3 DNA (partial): TGTGCCAGCAGACCCGGGACAGGGGAACCC. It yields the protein CASRPGTGEP. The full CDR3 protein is CASRPGTGEPDYTF.

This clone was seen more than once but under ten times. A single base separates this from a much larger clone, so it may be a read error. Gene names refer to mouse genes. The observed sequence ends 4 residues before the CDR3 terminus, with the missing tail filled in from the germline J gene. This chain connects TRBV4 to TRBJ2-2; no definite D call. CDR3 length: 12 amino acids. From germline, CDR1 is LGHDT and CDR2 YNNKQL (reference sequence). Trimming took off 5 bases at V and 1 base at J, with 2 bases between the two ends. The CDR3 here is CASSQNTGQLYF. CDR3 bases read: TGTGCCAGCAGCCAAAACACCGGG. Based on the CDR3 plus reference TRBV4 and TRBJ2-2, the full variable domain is ETAVFQTPNYHVTQVGNEVSFNCKQTLGHDTMYWYKQDSKKLLKIMFSYNNKQLIVNETVPRRFSPQSSDKAHLNLRIKSVEPEDSAVYLCASSQNTGQLYFGEGSKLTVL.

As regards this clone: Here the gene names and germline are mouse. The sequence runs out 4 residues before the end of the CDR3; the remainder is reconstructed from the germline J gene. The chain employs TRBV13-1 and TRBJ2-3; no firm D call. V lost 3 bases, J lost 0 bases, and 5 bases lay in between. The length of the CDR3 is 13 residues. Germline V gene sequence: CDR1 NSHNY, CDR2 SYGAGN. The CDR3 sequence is CASSVWSAETLYF. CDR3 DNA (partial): TGTGCCAGCAGTGTCTGGAGTGCAGAA.

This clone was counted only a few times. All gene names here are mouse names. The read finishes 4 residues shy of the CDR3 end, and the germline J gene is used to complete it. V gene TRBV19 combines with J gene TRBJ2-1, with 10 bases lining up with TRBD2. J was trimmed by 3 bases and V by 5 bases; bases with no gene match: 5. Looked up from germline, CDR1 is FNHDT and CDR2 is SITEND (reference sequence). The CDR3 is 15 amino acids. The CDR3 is CASSRDWGAYAEQFF. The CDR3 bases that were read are TGTGCCAGCAGCCGTGACTGGGGGGCCTATGCT.

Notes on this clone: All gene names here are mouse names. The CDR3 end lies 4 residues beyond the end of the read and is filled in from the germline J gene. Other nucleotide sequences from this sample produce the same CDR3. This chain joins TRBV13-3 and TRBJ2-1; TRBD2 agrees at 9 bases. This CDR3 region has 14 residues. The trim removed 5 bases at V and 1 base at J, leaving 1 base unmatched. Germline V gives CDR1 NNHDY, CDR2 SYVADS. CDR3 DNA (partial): TGTGCCAGCAGGACTGGGGGAAACTATGCT. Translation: CASRTGGNYA. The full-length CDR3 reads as CASRTGGNYAEQFF.

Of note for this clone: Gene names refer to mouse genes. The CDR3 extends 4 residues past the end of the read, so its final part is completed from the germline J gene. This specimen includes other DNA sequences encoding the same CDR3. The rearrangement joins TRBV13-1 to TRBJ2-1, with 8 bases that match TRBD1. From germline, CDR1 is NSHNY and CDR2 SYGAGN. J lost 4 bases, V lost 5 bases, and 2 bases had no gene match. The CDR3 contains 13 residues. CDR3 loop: CASRGQVYAEQFF. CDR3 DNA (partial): TGTGCCAGCAGGGGACAGGTGTATGCT.

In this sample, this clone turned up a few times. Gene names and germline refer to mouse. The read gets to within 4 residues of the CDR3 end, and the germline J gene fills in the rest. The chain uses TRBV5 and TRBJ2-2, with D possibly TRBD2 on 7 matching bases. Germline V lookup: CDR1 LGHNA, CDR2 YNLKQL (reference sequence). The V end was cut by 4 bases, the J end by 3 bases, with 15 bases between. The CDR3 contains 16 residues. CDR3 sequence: CASSPDGGLDTGQLYF. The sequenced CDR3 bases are TGTGCCAGCAGCCCAGACGGGGGGCTGGACACCGGG.

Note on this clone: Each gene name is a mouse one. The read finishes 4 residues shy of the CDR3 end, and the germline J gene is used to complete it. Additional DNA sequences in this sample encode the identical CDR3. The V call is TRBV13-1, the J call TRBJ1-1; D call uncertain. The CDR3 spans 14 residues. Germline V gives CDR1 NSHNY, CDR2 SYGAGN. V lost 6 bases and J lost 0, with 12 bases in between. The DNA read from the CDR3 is TGTGCCAGCATTCCCGACACAGCAAACACA. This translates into CASIPDTANT. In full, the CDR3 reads CASIPDTANTEVFF.

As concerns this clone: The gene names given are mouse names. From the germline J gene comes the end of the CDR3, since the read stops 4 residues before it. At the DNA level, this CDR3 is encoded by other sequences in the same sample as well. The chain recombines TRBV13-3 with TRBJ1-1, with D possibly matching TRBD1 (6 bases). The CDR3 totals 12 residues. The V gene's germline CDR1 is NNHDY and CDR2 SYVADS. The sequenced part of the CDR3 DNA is TGTGCCAGCAGTGGCCGGGACATA. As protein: CASSGRDI. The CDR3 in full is CASSGRDIEVFF.

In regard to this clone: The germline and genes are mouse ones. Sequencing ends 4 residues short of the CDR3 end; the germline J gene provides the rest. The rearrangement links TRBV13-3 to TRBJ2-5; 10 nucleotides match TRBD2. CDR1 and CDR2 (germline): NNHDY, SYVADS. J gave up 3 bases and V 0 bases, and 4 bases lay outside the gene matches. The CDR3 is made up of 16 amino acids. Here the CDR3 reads CASSDVGLGAQDTQYF. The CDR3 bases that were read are TGTGCCAGCAGTGATGTAGGACTGGGGGCGCAAGAC.

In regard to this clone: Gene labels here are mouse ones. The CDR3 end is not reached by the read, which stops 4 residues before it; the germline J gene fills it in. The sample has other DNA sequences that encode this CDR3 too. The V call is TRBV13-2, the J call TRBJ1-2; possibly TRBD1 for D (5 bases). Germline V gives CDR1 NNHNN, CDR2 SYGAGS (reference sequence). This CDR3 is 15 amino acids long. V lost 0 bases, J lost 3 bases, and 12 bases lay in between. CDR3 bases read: TGTGCCAGCGGTGATGCCCCCAGGGAAGACTCC. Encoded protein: CASGDAPREDS. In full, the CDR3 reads CASGDAPREDSDYTF.

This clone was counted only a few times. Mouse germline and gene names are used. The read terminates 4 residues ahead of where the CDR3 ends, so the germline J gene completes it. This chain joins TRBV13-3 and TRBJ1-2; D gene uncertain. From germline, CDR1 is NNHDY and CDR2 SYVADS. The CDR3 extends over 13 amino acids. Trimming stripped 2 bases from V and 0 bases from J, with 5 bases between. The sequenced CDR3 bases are TGTGCCAGCAGTGAACTTGCAAACTCC. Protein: CASSELANS. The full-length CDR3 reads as CASSELANSDYTF.

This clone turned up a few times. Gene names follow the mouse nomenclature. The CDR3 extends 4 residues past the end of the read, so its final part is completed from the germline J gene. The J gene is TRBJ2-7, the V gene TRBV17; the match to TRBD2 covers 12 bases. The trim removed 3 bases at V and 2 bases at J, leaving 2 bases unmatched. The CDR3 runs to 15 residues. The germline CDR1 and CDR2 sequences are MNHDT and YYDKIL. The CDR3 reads CASSRWDWGAYEQYF. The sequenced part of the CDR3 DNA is TGTGCTAGCAGTAGGTGGGACTGGGGGGCCTAT.

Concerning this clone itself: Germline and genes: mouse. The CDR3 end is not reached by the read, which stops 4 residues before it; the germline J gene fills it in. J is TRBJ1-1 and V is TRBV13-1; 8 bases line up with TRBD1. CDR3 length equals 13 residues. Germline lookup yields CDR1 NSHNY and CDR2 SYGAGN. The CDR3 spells CASRPRDRTEVFF. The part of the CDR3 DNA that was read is TGTGCCAGCAGACCCCGGGACAGGACA.

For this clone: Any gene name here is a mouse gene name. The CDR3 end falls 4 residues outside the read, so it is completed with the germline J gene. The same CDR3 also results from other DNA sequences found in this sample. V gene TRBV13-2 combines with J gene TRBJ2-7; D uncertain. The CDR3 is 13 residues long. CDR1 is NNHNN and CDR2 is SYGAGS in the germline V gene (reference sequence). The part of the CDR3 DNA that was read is TGTGCCAGCGGTGATGCTGGCAAATAT. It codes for CASGDAGKY. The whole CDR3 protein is CASGDAGKYEQYF.

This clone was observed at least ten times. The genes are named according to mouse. The sequenced part of the CDR3 DNA is TGTGCCAGCAGTGGCAGGGGTGGCACCGGG. It is translated as CASSGRGGTG. In full, the CDR3 reads CASSGRGGTGQLYF. The chain employs TRBV13-1 and TRBJ2-2, with a possible D match to TRBD1 (6 bases). Read coverage stops 4 residues before the CDR3 terminus; the germline J gene supplies the remainder. The CDR3 is made up of 14 amino acids. V was clipped by 3 bases and J by 4 bases, with 10 bases between them. The germline gives CDR1 NSHNY, CDR2 SYGAGN.